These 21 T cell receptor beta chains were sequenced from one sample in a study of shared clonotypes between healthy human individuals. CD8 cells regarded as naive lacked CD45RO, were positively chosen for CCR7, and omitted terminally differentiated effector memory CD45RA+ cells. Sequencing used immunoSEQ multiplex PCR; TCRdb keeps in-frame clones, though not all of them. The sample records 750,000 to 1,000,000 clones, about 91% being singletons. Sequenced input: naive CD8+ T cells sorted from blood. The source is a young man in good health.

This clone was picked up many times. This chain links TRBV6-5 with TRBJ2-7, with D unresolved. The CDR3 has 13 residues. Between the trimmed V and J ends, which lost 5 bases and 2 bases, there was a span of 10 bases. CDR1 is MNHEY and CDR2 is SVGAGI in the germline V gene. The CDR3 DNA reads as TGTGCCAGCAGTCCGGGTCCTCCCTACGAGCAGTACTTC. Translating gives CASSPGPPYEQYF.

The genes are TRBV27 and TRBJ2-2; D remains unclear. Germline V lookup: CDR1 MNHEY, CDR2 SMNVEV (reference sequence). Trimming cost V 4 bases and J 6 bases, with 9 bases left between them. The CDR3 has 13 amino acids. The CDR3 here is CASSYGMPGELFF. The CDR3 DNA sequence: TGTGCCAGCAGTTACGGAATGCCCGGGGAGCTGTTTTTT.

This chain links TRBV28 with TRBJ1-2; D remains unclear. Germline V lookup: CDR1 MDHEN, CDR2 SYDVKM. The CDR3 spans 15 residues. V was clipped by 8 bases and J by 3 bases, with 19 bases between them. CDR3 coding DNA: TGTGCCAGCTCGGTTAGTACGCCGGAGTACTATGGCTACACCTTC. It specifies CASSVSTPEYYGYTF.

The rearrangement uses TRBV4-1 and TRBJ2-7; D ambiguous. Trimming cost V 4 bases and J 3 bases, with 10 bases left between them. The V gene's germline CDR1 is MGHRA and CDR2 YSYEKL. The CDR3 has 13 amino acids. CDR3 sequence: CASSPSDGYEQYF. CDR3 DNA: TGCGCCAGCAGCCCCTCGGACGGCTACGAGCAGTACTTC.

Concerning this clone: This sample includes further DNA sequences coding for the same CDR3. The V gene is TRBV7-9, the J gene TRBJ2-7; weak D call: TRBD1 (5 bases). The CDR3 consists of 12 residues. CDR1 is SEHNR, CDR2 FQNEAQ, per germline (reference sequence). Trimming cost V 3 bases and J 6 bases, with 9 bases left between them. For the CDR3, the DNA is TGTGCCAGCAGCTTGGTAGGGGTCGAGCAGTACTTC. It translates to CASSLVGVEQYF.

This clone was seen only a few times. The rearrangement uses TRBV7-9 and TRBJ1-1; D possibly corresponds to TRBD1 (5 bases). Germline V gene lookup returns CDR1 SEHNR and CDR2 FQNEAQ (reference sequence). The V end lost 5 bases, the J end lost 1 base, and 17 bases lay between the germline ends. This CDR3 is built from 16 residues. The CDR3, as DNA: TGTGCCAGCAGCCCTCCCGGCGGGGACCCGAACACTGAAGCTTTCTTT. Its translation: CASSPPGGDPNTEAFF.

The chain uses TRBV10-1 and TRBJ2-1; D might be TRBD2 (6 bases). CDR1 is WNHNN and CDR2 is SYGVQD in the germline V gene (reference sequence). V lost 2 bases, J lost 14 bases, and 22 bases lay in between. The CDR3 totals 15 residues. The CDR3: CASSEDLLGGDNEFF. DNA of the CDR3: TGCGCCAGCAGTGAGGACCTTTTGGGCGGGGATAATGAGTTCTTC.

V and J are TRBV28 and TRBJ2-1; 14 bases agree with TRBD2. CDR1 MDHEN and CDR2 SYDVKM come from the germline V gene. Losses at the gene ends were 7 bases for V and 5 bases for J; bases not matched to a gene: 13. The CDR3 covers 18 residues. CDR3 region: CASITPGLAGAADNEQFF. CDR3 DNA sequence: TGTGCCAGCATCACCCCGGGACTAGCGGGAGCCGCCGACAATGAGCAGTTCTTC.

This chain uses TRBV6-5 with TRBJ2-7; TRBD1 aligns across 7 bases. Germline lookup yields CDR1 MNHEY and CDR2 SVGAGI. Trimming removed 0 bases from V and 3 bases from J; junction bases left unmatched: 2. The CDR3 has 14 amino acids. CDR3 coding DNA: TGTGCCAGCAGTTACTCGCAGGGGGACTACGAGCAGTACTTC. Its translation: CASSYSQGDYEQYF.

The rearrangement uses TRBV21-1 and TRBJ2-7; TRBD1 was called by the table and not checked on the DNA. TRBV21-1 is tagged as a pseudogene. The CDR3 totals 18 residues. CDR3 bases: TGTGCCAGCAGCAAAGTAGCTCCCAGGGGGACAGGGGTAAACGAGCAGTACTTC. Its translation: CASSKVAPRGTGVNEQYF.

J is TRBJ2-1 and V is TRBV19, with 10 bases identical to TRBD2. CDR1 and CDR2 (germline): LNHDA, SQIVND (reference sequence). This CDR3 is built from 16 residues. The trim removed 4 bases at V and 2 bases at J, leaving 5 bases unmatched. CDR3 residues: CASSTSGSGAYNEQFF. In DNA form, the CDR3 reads TGTGCCAGTAGTACTAGCGGGAGTGGGGCCTACAATGAGCAGTTCTTC.

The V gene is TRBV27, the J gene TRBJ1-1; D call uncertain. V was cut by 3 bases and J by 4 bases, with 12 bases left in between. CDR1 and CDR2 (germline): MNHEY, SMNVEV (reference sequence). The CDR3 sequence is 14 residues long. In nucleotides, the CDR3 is TGTGCCAGCAGTTTCGGTTGGGGTCGCACTGAAGCTTTCTTT. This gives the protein CASSFGWGRTEAFF.

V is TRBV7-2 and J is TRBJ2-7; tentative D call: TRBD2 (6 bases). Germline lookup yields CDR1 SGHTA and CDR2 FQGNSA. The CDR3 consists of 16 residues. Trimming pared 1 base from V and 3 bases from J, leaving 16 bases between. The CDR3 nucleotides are TGTGCCAGCAGCTTAGTATCTCGCGGGAAGAACTACGAGCAGTACTTC. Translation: CASSLVSRGKNYEQYF.

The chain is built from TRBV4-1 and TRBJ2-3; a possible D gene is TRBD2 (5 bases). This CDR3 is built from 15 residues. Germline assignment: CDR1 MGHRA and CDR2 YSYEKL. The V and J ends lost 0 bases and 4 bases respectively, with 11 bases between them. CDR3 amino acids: CASSQEPVGADTQYF. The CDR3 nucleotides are TGCGCCAGCAGCCAAGAGCCCGTGGGAGCAGATACGCAGTATTTT.

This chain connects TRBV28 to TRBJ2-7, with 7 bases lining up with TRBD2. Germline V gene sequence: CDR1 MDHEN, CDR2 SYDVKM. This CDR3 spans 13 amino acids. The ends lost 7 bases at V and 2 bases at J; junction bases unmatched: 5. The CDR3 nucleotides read TGTGCCAGCACCAGTGGGGGGGCCTACGAGCAGTACTTC. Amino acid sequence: CASTSGGAYEQYF. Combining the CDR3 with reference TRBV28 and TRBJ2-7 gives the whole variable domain DVKVTQSSRYLVKRTGEKVFLECVQDMDHENMFWYRQDPGLGLRLIYFSYDVKMKEKGDIPEGYSVSREKKERFSLILESASTNQTSMYLCASTSGGAYEQYFGPGTRLTVT.

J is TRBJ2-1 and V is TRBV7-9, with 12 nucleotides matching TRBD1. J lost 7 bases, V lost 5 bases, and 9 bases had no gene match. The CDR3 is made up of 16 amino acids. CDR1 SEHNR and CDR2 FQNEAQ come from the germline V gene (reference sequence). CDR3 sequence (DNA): TGTGCCAGCAGCCCAACCGGGACAGGGGGCCGGAATGAGCAGTTCTTC. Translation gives CASSPTGTGGRNEQFF.

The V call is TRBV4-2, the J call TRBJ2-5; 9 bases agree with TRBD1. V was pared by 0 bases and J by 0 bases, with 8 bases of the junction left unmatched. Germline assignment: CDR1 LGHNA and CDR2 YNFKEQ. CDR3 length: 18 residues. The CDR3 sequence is CASSQDIWTGEYQETQYF. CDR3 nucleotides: TGTGCCAGCAGCCAAGATATTTGGACAGGGGAATACCAAGAGACCCAGTACTTC.

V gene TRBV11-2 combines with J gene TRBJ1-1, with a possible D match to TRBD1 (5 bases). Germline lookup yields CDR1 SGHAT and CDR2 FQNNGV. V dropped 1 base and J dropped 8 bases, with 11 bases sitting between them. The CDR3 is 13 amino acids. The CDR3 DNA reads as TGTGCCAGCAGCTTAGGTGGGGGGGTAGAAGCTTTCTTT. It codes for CASSLGGGVEAFF.

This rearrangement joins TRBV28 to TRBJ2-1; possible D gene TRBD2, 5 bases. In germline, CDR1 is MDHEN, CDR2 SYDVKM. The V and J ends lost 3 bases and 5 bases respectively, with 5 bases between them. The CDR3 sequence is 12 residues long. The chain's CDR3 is CASSFGNNEQFF. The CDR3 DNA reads TGTGCCAGCAGTTTCGGGAACAATGAGCAGTTCTTC.

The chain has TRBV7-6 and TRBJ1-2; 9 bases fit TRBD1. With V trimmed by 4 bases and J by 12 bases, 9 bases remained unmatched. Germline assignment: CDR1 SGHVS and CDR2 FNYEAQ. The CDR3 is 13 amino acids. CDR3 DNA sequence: TGTGCCAGCAGCTGCAGCCGGGACAGGGCCAACACCTTC. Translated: CASSCSRDRANTF. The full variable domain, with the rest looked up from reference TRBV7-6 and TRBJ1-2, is GAGVSQSPRYKVTKRGQDVALRCDPISGHVSLYWYRQALGQGPEFLTYFNYEAQQDKSGLPNDRFSAERPEGSISTLTIQRTEQRDSAMYRCASSCSRDRANTFGSGTRLTVV.

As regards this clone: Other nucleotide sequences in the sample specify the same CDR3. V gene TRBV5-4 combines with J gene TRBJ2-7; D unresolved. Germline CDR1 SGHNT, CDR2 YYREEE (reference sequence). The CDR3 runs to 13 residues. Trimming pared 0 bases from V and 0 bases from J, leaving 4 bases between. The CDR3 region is CASSLDVSYEQYF. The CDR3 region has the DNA TGTGCCAGCAGCTTGGACGTCTCCTACGAGCAGTACTTC.